This TCR beta chain comes out of a study of T-cell memory formation after mild COVID-19. V was pared by 5 bases and J by 2 bases, with 11 bases between. The CDR3 is 13 amino acids. Per the germline V gene, CDR1 is SGHRS and CDR2 is YFSETQ. In its sample, this clonotype was seen a few times. TCRdb itself ran the 5' RACE reads through MiXCR, one entry per CDR3 protein. This table has around 450,000 distinct CDR3 sequences, roughly a quarter appearing once. This receptor was identified in an adult woman who had mild COVID-19 (a few samples of this study predate the infection). Cell type and time point are not known. Sequenced material: PBMCs or a T cell subset sorted from them (not recorded which). The genes are TRBV5-1 and TRBJ2-7; D gene ambiguous. CDR3 amino acids: CASRNDPPYEQYF. CDR3 coding DNA: TGCGCCAGCAGAAATGATCCCCCCTACGAGCAGTACTTC.